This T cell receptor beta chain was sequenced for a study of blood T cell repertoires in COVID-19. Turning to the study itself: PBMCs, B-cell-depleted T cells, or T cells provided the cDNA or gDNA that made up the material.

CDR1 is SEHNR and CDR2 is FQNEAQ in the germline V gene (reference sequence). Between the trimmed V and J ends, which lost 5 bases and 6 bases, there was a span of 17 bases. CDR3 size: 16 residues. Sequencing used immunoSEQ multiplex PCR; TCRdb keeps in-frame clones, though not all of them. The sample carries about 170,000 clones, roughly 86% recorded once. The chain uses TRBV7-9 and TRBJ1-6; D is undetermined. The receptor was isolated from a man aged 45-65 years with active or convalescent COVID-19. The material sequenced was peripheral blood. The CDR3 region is CASSSPAGAANSPLHF. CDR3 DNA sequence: TGTGCCAGCAGCAGCCCAGCAGGCGCCGCTAATTCACCCCTCCACTTT.